The 3 T cell receptor beta chains below come from one sample, sequenced in a study of shared T cell receptors in the human thymus. Data came from immunoSEQ multiplex PCR; TCRdb stores just in-frame clones and leaves some out. The sample yields over 350,000 clones, around 93% seen once. Sequenced sample: thymocytes. Every receptor here comes from a human donor.

This chain uses TRBV7-8 with TRBJ1-1; the D is unclear. The CDR3 extends over 12 amino acids. The germline V and J ends were trimmed by 2 bases and 11 bases, with 12 bases remaining between them. Per the germline V gene, CDR1 is SGHVS and CDR2 is FQNEAQ. Here the CDR3 DNA reads TGTGCCAGCAGCTTAATAGCAGGTTACGCTTTCTTT. This gives the protein CASSLIAGYAFF. Filled out from reference TRBV7-8 and TRBJ1-1, the complete variable domain reads GAGVSQSPRYKVAKRGQDVALRCDPISGHVSLFWYQQALGQGPEFLTYFQNEAQLDKSGLPSDRFFAERPEGSVSTLKIQRTQQEDSAVYLCASSLIAGYAFFGQGTRLTVV.

The chain joins TRBV4-1 to TRBJ2-1; D gene uncertain. V was shortened by 0 bases and J by 6 bases, with 9 bases between the two germline ends. This CDR3 region has 14 residues. Germline V gene sequence: CDR1 MGHRA, CDR2 YSYEKL. The CDR3 reads CASSQDRNRNEQFF. DNA for the CDR3: TGCGCCAGCAGCCAAGATCGTAACCGCAATGAGCAGTTCTTC.

This chain joins TRBV18 and TRBJ1-1; D is unresolved. CDR3 length equals 12 residues. CDR1 and CDR2 from the germline V gene are KGHSH and LQKENI. V was pared by 6 bases and J by 2 bases, with 7 bases between. In nucleotides, the CDR3 is TGTGCCAGCTCCCAAAGAAACACTGAAGCTTTCTTT. Its protein is CASSQRNTEAFF.